A single T cell receptor (beta chain) is shown here with its context. Donation came from healthy Caucasian individuals in Russia who were aged roughly 6 to 95. Trimming left V 0 bases short and J 3 bases short, with 7 bases between. Germline CDR1 SGDLS, CDR2 YYNGEE. This CDR3 contains 15 residues. Primed by a sample-barcoded 5' primer and a J-beta primer mix, a second PCR proceeded for roughly 6 to 12 cycles. TCRdb redid the calling of the 5' RACE reads with MiXCR, one entry per CDR3 protein. This sample yields over 1,200,000 distinct CDR3 sequences, of which 59% are seen a single time; approximately 7% belongs to the top ten. The data belong to a study of blood T cells in healthy people across ages.

The sequenced sample was blood. The sequence was obtained from a man between 18 and 35 years old in good health. The chain combines TRBV9 with TRBJ1-6, with D maybe TRBD1 (6 bases). DNA of the CDR3: TGTGCCAGCAGCGTAGGGGACAACTATAATTCACCCCTCCACTTT. This gives the protein CASSVGDNYNSPLHF.